The rows below give T cell receptor beta chains drawn from one sample of a study of T cell repertoires in cytomegalovirus infection. MiXCR, run by TCRdb on the reads, gives a single entry per CDR3 protein. The profile shows 400,000 or so distinct CDR3 sequences, approximately 32% of them singletons. The sample comprised PBMCs. Receptors were obtained from a human donor in good health (CMV status not recorded). Some clones in this sample may be carry-over from other donors' samples. Each CDR3 is given with its conserved first and last residue. Each record gives: J gene, clone size, V gene, D gene, CDR3 DNA, CDR3 protein. D genes are given only for firm matches. Clone size appears in some rows only: once, few, many, or a class for an expanded clone.

j_gene: TRBJ2-2; abundance: NA; v_gene: TRBV5-1; d_gene: NA; CDR3nt: TGCGCCAGCAGCTTGTCAACCGGGGGTAGTCACCCCGGGGAGCTGTTTTTT; CDR3aa: CASSLSTGGSHPGELFF
j_gene: TRBJ2-7; abundance: few; v_gene: TRBV4-1; d_gene: TRBD1; CDR3nt: TGCGCCAGCAGCCAACCGGGACAGGGCACCTACGAGCAGTACTTC; CDR3aa: CASSQPGQGTYEQYF
j_gene: TRBJ2-7; abundance: NA; v_gene: TRBV19; d_gene: TRBD2; CDR3nt: TGTGCCAGTAGCCAAACTAGCGGGGGCTCCTACGAGCAGTACTTC; CDR3aa: CASSQTSGGSYEQYF
j_gene: TRBJ2-5; abundance: few; v_gene: TRBV11-2; d_gene: NA; CDR3nt: TGTGCCAGCAGCTTAGACGCTGGGACCCAGTACTTC; CDR3aa: CASSLDAGTQYF
j_gene: TRBJ1-1; abundance: NA; v_gene: TRBV3-1; d_gene: NA; CDR3nt: TGTGCCAGCAGCCAGGCCCGCTCCACTGAAGCTTTCTTT; CDR3aa: CASSQARSTEAFF
j_gene: TRBJ2-3; abundance: many; v_gene: TRBV7-6; d_gene: TRBD2; CDR3nt: TGTGCCAGCAGCTTACGGGGGGGCATAGGCACAGATACGCAGTATTTT; CDR3aa: CASSLRGGIGTDTQYF
j_gene: TRBJ1-2; abundance: NA; v_gene: TRBV24-1; d_gene: NA; CDR3nt: TGTGCCACCAGTCCGACAGGATCCTATGGCTACACCTTC; CDR3aa: CATSPTGSYGYTF
j_gene: TRBJ2-5; abundance: many; v_gene: TRBV7-2; d_gene: NA; CDR3nt: TGTGCCAGCAGCCTATTCGGGTACCTTTCCTCGGAGACCCAGTACTTC; CDR3aa: CASSLFGYLSSETQYF
j_gene: TRBJ2-1; abundance: NA; v_gene: TRBV19; d_gene: TRBD2; CDR3nt: TGTGCCAGTAGCACCCTAGCGGGGGGGCAGGGTGAGCAGTTCTTC; CDR3aa: CASSTLAGGQGEQFF
j_gene: TRBJ2-1; abundance: NA; v_gene: TRBV9; d_gene: TRBD2; CDR3nt: TGTGCCAGCAGCGTGACTAGCGGGGGGGGATATGAGCAGTTCTTC; CDR3aa: CASSVTSGGGYEQFF
j_gene: TRBJ1-6; abundance: NA; v_gene: TRBV18; d_gene: NA; CDR3nt: TGTGCCAGCTCACCAGAACCGTTGAATTCACCCCTCCACTTT; CDR3aa: CASSPEPLNSPLHF
j_gene: TRBJ1-1; abundance: NA; v_gene: TRBV7-8; d_gene: NA; CDR3nt: TGTGCCAGCAGCTCTCGGGGGGCCATGAACACTGAAGCTTTCTTT; CDR3aa: CASSSRGAMNTEAFF
j_gene: TRBJ2-3; abundance: NA; v_gene: TRBV6-1; d_gene: TRBD1; CDR3nt: TGTGCCAGCAAATCGGACAGGGGCCTTGATACGCAGTATTTT; CDR3aa: CASKSDRGLDTQYF
j_gene: TRBJ2-2; abundance: NA; v_gene: TRBV14; d_gene: NA; CDR3nt: TGTGCCAGCAGCCAAGATCTTCTGGGGACTAACACCGGGGAGCTGTTTTTT; CDR3aa: CASSQDLLGTNTGELFF
j_gene: TRBJ1-1; abundance: NA; v_gene: TRBV7-2; d_gene: NA; CDR3nt: TGTGCCAGCAACGAACGGGGGGCCGGGCCCGAAGCTTTCTTT; CDR3aa: CASNERGAGPEAFF
j_gene: TRBJ2-7; abundance: NA; v_gene: TRBV6-6; d_gene: NA; CDR3nt: TGTGCCAGCAGTTACAATAGGCAGGGCTACGAGCAGTACTTC; CDR3aa: CASSYNRQGYEQYF
j_gene: TRBJ1-6; abundance: NA; v_gene: TRBV20-1; d_gene: NA; CDR3nt: TGCAGTGCGACGACTATTTCCCTCAATTCACCCCTCCACTTT; CDR3aa: CSATTISLNSPLHF
j_gene: TRBJ2-7; abundance: few; v_gene: TRBV20-1; d_gene: NA; CDR3nt: TGCAGTGCTAGAGACCAACCACATCCCTACGAGCAGTACTTC; CDR3aa: CSARDQPHPYEQYF
j_gene: TRBJ1-1; abundance: many; v_gene: TRBV7-2; d_gene: TRBD1; CDR3nt: TGTGCCAGCAGCTTAGGGGGGGCCAGGGGGCTGAGTACTGAAGCTTTCTTT; CDR3aa: CASSLGGARGLSTEAFF
j_gene: TRBJ1-1; abundance: few; v_gene: TRBV28; d_gene: NA; CDR3nt: TGTGCCAGCAGTCAGCTATCGAGGAAAGCTTTCTTT; CDR3aa: CASSQLSRKAFF
j_gene: TRBJ2-2; abundance: few; v_gene: TRBV12-3/TRBV12-4; d_gene: TRBD1; CDR3nt: TGTGCCAGCAGTCGGACAGGGGGCTTACCCGGGGAGCTGTTTTTT; CDR3aa: CASSRTGGLPGELFF
j_gene: TRBJ1-2; abundance: NA; v_gene: TRBV28; d_gene: NA; CDR3nt: TGTGCCAGCAGTTTGGATAGGGCTGAGAGCGGCTACACCTTC; CDR3aa: CASSLDRAESGYTF
j_gene: TRBJ2-7; abundance: many; v_gene: TRBV7-6; d_gene: NA; CDR3nt: TGTGCCAGCAGCCCGACCCGGGCCGCATACGAGCAGTACTTC; CDR3aa: CASSPTRAAYEQYF
j_gene: TRBJ2-4; abundance: few; v_gene: TRBV19; d_gene: NA; CDR3nt: TGTGCCAGTAGGGGTCTTAGCGGCCTTCAAAACATTCAGTACTTC; CDR3aa: CASRGLSGLQNIQYF
j_gene: TRBJ2-7; abundance: NA; v_gene: TRBV27; d_gene: NA; CDR3nt: TGTGCCAGCAGTGGGTCCAGGGGGCAGTACTTC; CDR3aa: CASSGSRGQYF
j_gene: TRBJ2-5; abundance: NA; v_gene: TRBV4-1; d_gene: TRBD2; CDR3nt: TGTGCCAGCAGCCAATACGCGGGGGGGCAAGAGACCCAGTACTTC; CDR3aa: CASSQYAGGQETQYF
j_gene: TRBJ2-3; abundance: NA; v_gene: TRBV27; d_gene: NA; CDR3nt: TGTGCCAGCAGCCCTCGTCGGGCAGGTCAAGTTGATACGCAGTATTTT; CDR3aa: CASSPRRAGQVDTQYF
j_gene: TRBJ2-1; abundance: many; v_gene: TRBV11-2; d_gene: TRBD2; CDR3nt: TGTGCCAGCAGCGCGACTAGCGGGGGGGCAGATGAGCAGTTCTTC; CDR3aa: CASSATSGGADEQFF
j_gene: TRBJ2-7; abundance: few; v_gene: TRBV5-5; d_gene: NA; CDR3nt: TGTGCCAGCAGCTCGCGGACCAGCTACGAGCAGTACTTC; CDR3aa: CASSSRTSYEQYF
j_gene: TRBJ2-6; abundance: NA; v_gene: TRBV7-3; d_gene: NA; CDR3nt: TGTGCCAGCAGCCGGTATGGAACTGGGGCCAACGTCCTGACTTTC; CDR3aa: CASSRYGTGANVLTF
j_gene: TRBJ1-2; abundance: NA; v_gene: TRBV2; d_gene: TRBD1; CDR3nt: TGTGCCAGCAGTGAAACTTGGGTCCAGGGGGCGTATGGCTACACCTTC; CDR3aa: CASSETWVQGAYGYTF
j_gene: TRBJ2-3; abundance: NA; v_gene: TRBV18; d_gene: NA; CDR3nt: TGTGCCAGCTCCGGATCTCTAGCAGATACGCAGTATTTT; CDR3aa: CASSGSLADTQYF
j_gene: TRBJ1-6; abundance: many; v_gene: TRBV6-1; d_gene: NA; CDR3nt: TGTGCCACAGGGCCCGGCTCCTATAATTCACCCCTCCACTTT; CDR3aa: CATGPGSYNSPLHF
j_gene: TRBJ1-6; abundance: many; v_gene: TRBV7-6; d_gene: TRBD1; CDR3nt: TGTGCCCTACGTGGACAGGGGGGATCACCCCTCCACTTT; CDR3aa: CALRGQGGSPLHF
j_gene: TRBJ2-4; abundance: few; v_gene: TRBV7-9; d_gene: TRBD1; CDR3nt: TGTGCCAGCAGCTTGGGGACAGGGGTGGACATTCAGTACTTC; CDR3aa: CASSLGTGVDIQYF
j_gene: TRBJ1-5; abundance: NA; v_gene: TRBV12-3/TRBV12-4; d_gene: NA; CDR3nt: TGTGCCAGCAGTCCCGGGACGGTTAGCAATCAGCCCCAGCATTTT; CDR3aa: CASSPGTVSNQPQHF
j_gene: TRBJ2-5; abundance: once; v_gene: TRBV20-1; d_gene: NA; CDR3nt: TGCAGTGCTCCGAGACGGGGATCAGAGACCCAGTACTTC; CDR3aa: CSAPRRGSETQYF
j_gene: TRBJ2-5; abundance: many; v_gene: TRBV28; d_gene: NA; CDR3nt: TGTGCCAGCAGTTTAAAATTGGGTGGGACCCAGTACTTC; CDR3aa: CASSLKLGGTQYF
j_gene: TRBJ1-3; abundance: NA; v_gene: TRBV19; d_gene: NA; CDR3nt: TGTGCCAGTAGTCCCCTCGAATCTGAGGCGCGCCTGGTCCATTTT; CDR3aa: CASSPLESEARLVHF
j_gene: TRBJ2-7; abundance: few; v_gene: TRBV20-1; d_gene: TRBD2; CDR3nt: TGCAGTGCTAGAGATCCCTGGGGAGGCGGGGGAAACTACGAGCAGTACTTC; CDR3aa: CSARDPWGGGGNYEQYF
j_gene: TRBJ1-6; abundance: few; v_gene: TRBV12-3/TRBV12-4; d_gene: NA; CDR3nt: TGTGCCAGCAGTTTTGAGCTTAGGGATGCCCTCCACTTT; CDR3aa: CASSFELRDALHF
j_gene: TRBJ1-6; abundance: NA; v_gene: TRBV2; d_gene: NA; CDR3nt: TGTGCCAGCAGTGTCACAAATTCACCCCTCCACTTT; CDR3aa: CASSVTNSPLHF